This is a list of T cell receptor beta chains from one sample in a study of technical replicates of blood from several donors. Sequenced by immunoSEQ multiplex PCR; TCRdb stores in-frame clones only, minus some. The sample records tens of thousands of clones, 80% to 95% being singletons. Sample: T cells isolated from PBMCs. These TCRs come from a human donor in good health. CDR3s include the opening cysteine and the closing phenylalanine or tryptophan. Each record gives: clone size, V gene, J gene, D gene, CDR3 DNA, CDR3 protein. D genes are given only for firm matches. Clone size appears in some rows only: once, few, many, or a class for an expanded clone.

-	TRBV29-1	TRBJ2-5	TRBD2	TGCAGCGGGAGGACTAGCGGGGGGGAGACCCAGTACTTC	CSGRTSGGETQYF
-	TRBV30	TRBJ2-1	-	TGTGCCTGGAGTGTAGGGGGAGTCCACAATGAGCAGTTCTTC	CAWSVGGVHNEQFF
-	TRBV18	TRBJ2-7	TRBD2	TGTGCCAGCTCACCAGCACTAGCGGGAGTCTACGAGGAGCAGTACTTC	CASSPALAGVYEEQYF
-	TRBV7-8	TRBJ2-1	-	TGTGCCAGCAGCTTACCGGGCAATGAGCAGTTCTTC	CASSLPGNEQFF
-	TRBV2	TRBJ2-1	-	TGTGCCAGCAGTGAGGGGCGGGAACACAATGAGCAGTTCTTC	CASSEGREHNEQFF
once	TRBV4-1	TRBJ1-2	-	TGCGCCAGCAACGACCCGTGGGGGGGAGATGGCTACACCTTC	CASNDPWGGDGYTF
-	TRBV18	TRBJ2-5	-	TGTGCCAGCTCACCGGATCCCACAGCTACCCAAGAGACCCAGTACTTC	CASSPDPTATQETQYF
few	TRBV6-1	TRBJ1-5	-	TGTGCCAGCAGTCATAGTCCCAATCAGCCCCAGCATTTT	CASSHSPNQPQHF
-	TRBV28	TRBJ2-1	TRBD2	TGTGCCAGCAGTTTTCAGCGGGAGGGGGACAATGAGCAGTTCTTC	CASSFQREGDNEQFF
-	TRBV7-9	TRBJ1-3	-	TGTGCCAGCAGCTTAGTTCCAGATTTAGGAAACACCATATATTTT	CASSLVPDLGNTIYF
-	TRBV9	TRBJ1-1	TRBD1	TGTGCCAGCAGCGGCGCCGGGACAGAGGGCAAAGCTTTCTTT	CASSGAGTEGKAFF
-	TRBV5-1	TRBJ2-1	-	TGCGCCAGCAAGGGAACCGGGACATCCTACAATGAGCAGTTCTTC	CASKGTGTSYNEQFF
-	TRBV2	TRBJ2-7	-	TGTGCCAGCAGTCCGGGACACTACTACGAGCAGTACTTC	CASSPGHYYEQYF
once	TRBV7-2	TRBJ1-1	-	TGTGCCAGCAACCCGACTCTAGGACAGAACACTGAAGCTTTCTTT	CASNPTLGQNTEAFF
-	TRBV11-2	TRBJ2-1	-	TGTGCCAGCAGCCCTAGTTTCTATGGCTCCTACAATGAGCAGTTCTTC	CASSPSFYGSYNEQFF
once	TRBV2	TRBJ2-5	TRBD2	TGTGCCAGCCTTAGAGACACGACTAGCGGGTACCAAGAGACCCAGTACTTC	CASLRDTTSGYQETQYF
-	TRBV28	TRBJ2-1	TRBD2	TGTGCCAGCAGTGCTAGCGGGAGAGGTCTCGTGGATGAGCAGTTCTTC	CASSASGRGLVDEQFF
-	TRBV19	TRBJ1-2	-	TGTGCCAGTAGTAGGAGTCTGGCGGCAGGGATGATTAACTATGGCTACACCTTC	CASSRSLAAGMINYGYTF
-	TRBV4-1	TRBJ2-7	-	TGCGCCAGCAGCCAAGCCGGGTCCGGGGACGAGCAGTACTTC	CASSQAGSGDEQYF
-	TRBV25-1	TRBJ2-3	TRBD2	TGTGCCAGCAGTGAATCCCGGGAGGGCCCTCGGGATACGCAGTATTTT	CASSESREGPRDTQYF
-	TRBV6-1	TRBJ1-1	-	TGTGCCAGCAGTGAAGGTAGGGAGGGAGCTTTCTTT	CASSEGREGAFF
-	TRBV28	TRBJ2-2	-	TGTGCCACTCTCGCGAACACCGGGGAGCTGTTTTTT	CATLANTGELFF
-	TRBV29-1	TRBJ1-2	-	TGCAGCGTTGATACGGTCAATGGCTACACCTTC	CSVDTVNGYTF
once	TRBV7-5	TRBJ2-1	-	TGTGTCAGAAGCCCAACGGGGGACCGGAACAATGAGCAGTTCTTC	CVRSPTGDRNNEQFF
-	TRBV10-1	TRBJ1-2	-	TGCGCCAGCATGGGTGAGAGGGCAATTTATGGCTACACCTTC	CASMGERAIYGYTF
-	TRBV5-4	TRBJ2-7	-	TGTGCCAGCAGGGCACAGGGTGCTAGTTCCTACGAGCAGTACTTC	CASRAQGASSYEQYF
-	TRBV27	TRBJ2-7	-	TGTGCCAGCAGTTTAGAAGCGACCTACGAGCAGTACTTC	CASSLEATYEQYF
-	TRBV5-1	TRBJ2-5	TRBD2	TGCGCCAGCAGCTTGGCCGGGGGACTAGCGGGACAAGAGACCCAGTACTTC	CASSLAGGLAGQETQYF
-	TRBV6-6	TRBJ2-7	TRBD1	TGTGCCAGCAGTTACTCGAGGGACAGGGGAGACGAGCAGTACTTC	CASSYSRDRGDEQYF
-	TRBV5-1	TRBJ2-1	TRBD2	TGCGCCAGCAGCTGGCCGCGGGAGGGTGAGCAGTTCTTC	CASSWPREGEQFF
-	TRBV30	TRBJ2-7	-	TGTGCCTGGAGTGGAGCGTTTCCCTACGAGCAGTACTTC	CAWSGAFPYEQYF
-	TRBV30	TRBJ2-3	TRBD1	TGTGCCTGGCGGGGGACAGGCCGGACGCAGTATTTT	CAWRGTGRTQYF
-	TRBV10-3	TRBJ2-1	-	TGTGCCATCAGAGGTTTCGAGGGAAATGAGCAGTTCTTC	CAIRGFEGNEQFF
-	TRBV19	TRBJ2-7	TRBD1	TGTGCCAGCAGTGAGACAGGGACCTTAGACCTTTTCTACGAGCAGTACTTC	CASSETGTLDLFYEQYF
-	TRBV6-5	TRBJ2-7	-	TGTGCCAGCAGTTACTCCGGGGGGCATGCCGAGCAGTACTTC	CASSYSGGHAEQYF
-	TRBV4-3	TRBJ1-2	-	TGCGCCAGCAGCAACCAGGGCTATGGCTACACCTTC	CASSNQGYGYTF
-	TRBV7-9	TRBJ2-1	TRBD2	TGTGCCAGCAGCCCTATCGGGCTAGCGGGAGGTAGGGAGCAGTTCTTC	CASSPIGLAGGREQFF
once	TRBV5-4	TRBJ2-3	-	TGTGCCAGCAGCTTGGAGCTAGCAGCGGATACGCAGTATTTT	CASSLELAADTQYF
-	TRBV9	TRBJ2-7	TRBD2	TGTGCCAGCACCCGGGAAGCGGGAGGGTACGAGCAGTACTTC	CASTREAGGYEQYF
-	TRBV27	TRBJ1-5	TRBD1	TGTGCCAGCAGTTCCGCCATTAGATTCGGACAGGGGATATGGAGCAATCAGCCCCAGCATTTT	CASSSAIRFGQGIWSNQPQHF
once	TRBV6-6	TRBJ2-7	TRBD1	TGTGCCAGCAGTTATTCACCGCCGGACAGGGGTCACGAGCAGTACTTC	CASSYSPPDRGHEQYF
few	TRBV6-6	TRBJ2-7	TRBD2	TGTGCCAGCAGCCCATTACGGGAGGGCGAGCAGTACTTC	CASSPLREGEQYF
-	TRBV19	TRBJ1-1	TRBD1	TGTGCCAGTAGTAGTGACAGGGACACTGAAGCTTTCTTT	CASSSDRDTEAFF
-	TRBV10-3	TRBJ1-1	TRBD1	TGTGCCATCAGTGTAAGGACAGGGGGGGACACTGAAGCTTTCTTT	CAISVRTGGDTEAFF
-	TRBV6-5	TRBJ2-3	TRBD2	TGTGCCAGCAGAGAAGCGGGAGCGGGAGATACGCAGTATTTT	CASREAGAGDTQYF
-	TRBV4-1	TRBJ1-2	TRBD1	TGCGCCAGCAGCCAGGGACAGGGGTATGGCTACACCTTC	CASSQGQGYGYTF
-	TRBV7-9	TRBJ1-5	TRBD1	TGTGCCAGCAGCTTAGGGATAACAGGGGTTGTGCAGCCCCAGCATTTT	CASSLGITGVVQPQHF
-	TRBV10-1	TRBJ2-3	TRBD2	TGCGCCAGCAGTGATACTAGCGGGCGACTAAAATGGGCAGATACGCAGTATTTT	CASSDTSGRLKWADTQYF
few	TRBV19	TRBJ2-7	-	TGTGCCAGTAGTATCCACCCGGGTGAGGCGCAGTACTTC	CASSIHPGEAQYF
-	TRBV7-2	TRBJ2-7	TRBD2	TGTGCCAGCAGCTTAGACGGACTAGCGACCTACGAGCAGTACTTC	CASSLDGLATYEQYF
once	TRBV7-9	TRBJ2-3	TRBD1	TGTGCCAGCAGCTGGAGGACAGGGAGACCAGATACGCAGTATTTT	CASSWRTGRPDTQYF
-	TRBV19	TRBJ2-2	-	TGTGCCAGTAGGCTTATAGCGGCCTCGAACACCGGGGAGCTGTTTTTT	CASRLIAASNTGELFF
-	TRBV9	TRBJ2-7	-	TGTGCCAGCAGCGTATATGCGAATCCCAACGAGCAGTACTTC	CASSVYANPNEQYF